This entry features one TCR beta chain sequence. Germline V gene data show CDR1 as SGHDT and CDR2 as YYEEEE. V shed 2 bases and J 8 bases; nucleotides not matched to a gene: 5. CDR3 size: 15 residues. This sample was included in a study of PD-L1 blockade in urothelial cancer. Looking at the study overall: The patients' atezolizumab therapy, 1,200 mg intravenously every 3 weeks, started at some point between 2014 and 2016. Bladder-origin urothelial cancer in males covered about 90% of the 29 patients. Prior regimens of chemotherapy numbered 0 to 3 per patient. Across blood samples, T cells had a median count of roughly 140,000.

Repertoires were generated with immunoSEQ multiplex PCR, while TCRdb's copy carries only in-frame clones and drops some. This table has under 55,000 clones, around 80% appearing once. Time point in this sample: pretreatment peripheral blood. This specimen consisted of PBMCs, obtained around atezolizumab (anti-PD-L1) treatment. This clonotype originated in a man in his 70s with urothelial cancer. The chain joins TRBV5-6 to TRBJ2-1; 12 bases fit TRBD2. The CDR3 spells CASSFRLAGVHEQFF. As DNA, the CDR3 is TGTGCCAGCAGCTTCAGACTAGCGGGAGTCCATGAGCAGTTCTTC.